This TCR beta chain was sequenced during a study of cytomegalovirus exposure and HLA in healthy donors. Study in general: Of all 400 or so donors who were genotyped, about 84% belonged to the Caucasian-associated ancestry cluster.

The study, taken as a whole, reports: Immune exposure was documented only through CMV serostatus. It was taken for granted in presence/absence analyses that sequencing depth across donors was roughly uniform. Sequencing likely produced, as an artifact, a cluster of highly shared sequence variants.

It was with 60 Vbeta and 13 Jbeta primers that the PCR ran. Produced via immunoSEQ multiplex PCR; TCRdb's table is partial and in-frame only. The sample has about 110,000 clones, and its top ten clones hold about 0.58%. Details on this clone: Antigen specificity is unknown.

V lost 5 bases, J lost 5 bases, and 10 bases lay in between. This CDR3 is built from 13 residues. The germline V gene has CDR1 LNHDA and CDR2 SQIVND (reference sequence). This chain connects TRBV19 to TRBJ1-5; D may be TRBD1 (6 bases). Sequencing input: PBMCs. This TCR was sampled from a man aged 45-65 years in good health and CMV-seronegative. The DNA of the CDR3 is TGTGCCAGTAGTGTTAACAGGGATCAGCCCCAGCATTTT. It translates to CASSVNRDQPQHF.